This TCR beta chain was retrieved from a study of CD8 T cells in ankylosing spondylitis. General study findings and limits: The study identified a TCR beta motif of about eight highly homologous variants that appeared characteristic of ankylosing spondylitis blood. A number of the motif variants had already been described in reactive arthritis synovial fluid and blood. With a CD8+ phenotype, disease-linked clones were relatively rare in peripheral blood. Disease-linked clones reportedly showed significant enrichment in matched ankylosing spondylitis synovial fluid.

Using quantitative 5'-RACE with molecular barcodes, the authors made TCR beta libraries. TCRdb reanalysed the 5' RACE reads using MiXCR and keeps one entry per CDR3 protein. Of 800,000 to 900,000 distinct CDR3 sequences in the sample, about 12% were seen once. There are 15 residues in the CDR3. Germline CDR1 SGHDN, CDR2 FVKESK. The V end was cut by 1 base, the J end by 8 bases, with 17 bases between. This clonotype was seen a few times. Its matching antigen is unknown. Specimen: blood, either unsorted or a sorted T cell fraction (not recorded which). This TCR derives from a male donor with ankylosing spondylitis. The V gene is TRBV14, the J gene TRBJ1-2; no firm D call. The CDR3 region has the DNA TGTGCCAGCAGCCAAGTCCCACTGATTGCTTGGGGCTACACCTTC. As protein: CASSQVPLIAWGYTF.